Below, 28 T cell receptor beta chains from the same sample are listed, as sequenced in a study of OX40 agonist ivuxolimab in advanced cancers. TCRdb keeps only in-frame clones here, not all; method: immunoSEQ multiplex PCR. The data show about 110,000 clones, around 93% seen once. The material was CD4+ or CD8+ T cells sorted from blood, obtained in a trial of the OX40 agonist ivuxolimab. The receptors stem from an adult with an advanced solid tumor such as melanoma, head and neck, liver or kidney cancer.

The rearrangement links TRBV25-1 to TRBJ2-2; D gene unclear. The CDR3 has 14 residues. Germline CDR1 reads MGHDK; CDR2 reads SYGVNS. Deletions cut 5 bases from V and 0 bases from J, with 7 bases between. In nucleotides, the CDR3 is TGTGCCAGCAGTTTTCGCGCGAACACCGGGGAGCTGTTTTTT. Encoded protein: CASSFRANTGELFF.

The chain uses TRBV5-4 and TRBJ2-1; 15 nucleotides align to TRBD2. Germline V gene lookup returns CDR1 SGHNT and CDR2 YYREEE (reference sequence). V was clipped by 0 bases and J by 9 bases; unmatched bases: 7. The CDR3 loop spans 17 amino acids. In DNA, the CDR3 is TGTGCCAGCAGCTTGGATGGACTAGCGGGGGGGCTGGGTGAGCAGTTCTTC. Amino acids: CASSLDGLAGGLGEQFF.

This chain connects TRBV2 to TRBJ1-5; no definite D call. Trimming pared 3 bases from V and 4 bases from J, leaving 10 bases between. The CDR3 is made up of 14 amino acids. Germline V lookup: CDR1 SNHLY, CDR2 FYNNEI. The CDR3 is CASSETGPNQPQHF. CDR3 nucleotide sequence: TGTGCCAGCAGTGAGACTGGGCCTAATCAGCCCCAGCATTTT. Based on the CDR3 plus reference TRBV2 and TRBJ1-5, the full variable domain is EPEVTQTPSHQVTQMGQEVILRCVPISNHLYFYWYRQILGQKVEFLVSFYNNEISEKSEIFDDQFSVERPDGSNFTLKIRSTKLEDSAMYFCASSETGPNQPQHFGDGTRLSIL.

This rearrangement joins TRBV14 to TRBJ1-2; D gene ambiguous. V gave up 2 bases and J gave up 8 bases, with 15 bases separating them. The CDR3 extends over 14 amino acids. Germline-derived CDR1 and CDR2 are SGHDN and FVKESK. The CDR3 is CASSQYGVTTGYTF. For the CDR3, the DNA is TGTGCCAGCAGCCAATATGGAGTCACGACGGGCTACACCTTC.

This clone was seen a single time. V and J are TRBV6-5 and TRBJ1-2; D possibly corresponds to TRBD1 (5 bases). V was clipped by 2 bases and J by 7 bases, with 14 bases between them. The germline V gene has CDR1 MNHEY and CDR2 SVGAGI. The CDR3 contains 14 residues. The CDR3 loop reads CASSYDAGGAGYTF. CDR3 bases: TGTGCCAGCAGTTACGACGCTGGTGGGGCTGGCTACACCTTC.

The sample holds one count of this clone. V is TRBV27 and J is TRBJ2-2; 9 nucleotides agree with TRBD1. The ends lost 2 bases at V and 1 base at J; junction bases unmatched: 2. Germline V gives CDR1 MNHEY, CDR2 SMNVEV (reference sequence). The CDR3 runs to 16 residues. The CDR3 loop reads CASSLRQGGNTGELFF. Here the CDR3 DNA reads TGTGCCAGCAGTTTACGACAGGGGGGGAACACCGGGGAGCTGTTTTTT.

Regarding this clone: One junction end does not reproduce the germline sequence, and a read error may be involved. This chain connects TRBV7-2 to TRBJ1-1; D gene ambiguous. The V gene's germline CDR1 is SGHTA and CDR2 FQGNSA. This CDR3 is built from 15 residues. In DNA form, the CDR3 reads TGTGCCAGCAGCTTTGGACGCAGTAGACGGCCCTCGGTGGGATTT. It yields the protein CASSFGRSRRPSVGF.

V is TRBV6-1 and J is TRBJ1-4; 8 bases agree with TRBD1. J gave up 8 bases and V 0 bases, and 8 bases lay outside the gene matches. Germline assignment: CDR1 MNHNS and CDR2 SASEGT. The CDR3 runs to 16 residues. The CDR3 DNA is TGTGCCAGCAGTGAAGCGCGTGGCAGGGGGCGCGAAAAACTGTTTTTT. Translated: CASSEARGRGREKLFF.

V and J are TRBV2 and TRBJ1-2; maybe TRBD1 (5 bases). V was pared by 1 base and J by 4 bases, with 13 bases between. The germline V gene has CDR1 SNHLY and CDR2 FYNNEI. CDR3 length: 15 amino acids. CDR3 bases: TGTGCCAGCAGTGAAGAAGCGCGGGGGAGCTATGGCTACACCTTC. Translated: CASSEEARGSYGYTF.

The chain has TRBV6-5 and TRBJ2-5; 10 bases fit TRBD2. The V segment lost 2 bases and the J segment 4 bases; nucleotides outside the gene matches: 4. CDR3 length: 15 amino acids. Per germline, CDR1 MNHEY and CDR2 SVGAGI. CDR3: CASSYMSGGVETQYF. The CDR3 DNA sequence: TGTGCCAGCAGTTACATGAGCGGGGGGGTAGAGACCCAGTACTTC.

The chain couples TRBV11-1 to TRBJ2-6, with D perhaps TRBD1 or TRBD2 (6 bases each). Germline V gene lookup returns CDR1 SGHAT and CDR2 FQDESV (reference sequence). CDR3 length equals 19 residues. V shed 5 bases and J shed 0 bases, with 20 bases lying between them. This CDR3 is CASSPRLGGQGSGANVLTF. The DNA for the CDR3 is TGTGCCAGCAGCCCTAGGCTTGGGGGGCAGGGCTCTGGGGCCAACGTCCTGACTTTC.

The chain couples TRBV6-5 to TRBJ1-1, with D possibly TRBD1 on 5 matching bases. The germline V and J ends were trimmed by 5 bases and 0 bases, with 10 bases remaining between them. The CDR3 extends over 14 amino acids. Germline V CDR1 and CDR2: MNHEY, SVGAGI. Written as DNA, the CDR3 is TGTGCCAGCAGTCGGGGACGGCTGAACACTGAAGCTTTCTTT. Its protein is CASSRGRLNTEAFF.

The chain links TRBV19 to TRBJ1-4, with D possibly TRBD1 on 5 matching bases. V lost 11 bases to trimming and J lost 3 bases, with 16 bases between them. The V gene's germline CDR1 is LNHDA and CDR2 SQIVND (reference sequence). The CDR3 runs to 14 residues. CDR3 residues: CAGKRTGPNEKLFF. The CDR3 DNA follows: TGTGCCGGGAAGAGGACGGGACCTAATGAAAAACTGTTTTTT.

The chain uses TRBV7-8 and TRBJ2-3; D is undetermined. CDR1 and CDR2 from the germline V gene are SGHVS and FQNEAQ. V was cut by 5 bases and J by 3 bases, with 6 bases left in between. This CDR3 has 12 residues. The chain's CDR3 is CASSHNTDTQYF. DNA of the CDR3: TGTGCCAGCAGCCACAATACAGATACGCAGTATTTT.

The rearrangement uses TRBV19 and TRBJ2-3, with D tentatively TRBD1 (5 bases). There are 16 residues in the CDR3. Trimming pared 1 base from V and 1 base from J, leaving 12 bases between. The V gene's germline CDR1 is LNHDA and CDR2 SQIVND (reference sequence). The CDR3 sequence: CASSIVPGSGTDTQYF. In nucleotides, the CDR3 is TGTGCCAGTAGTATAGTCCCAGGGTCGGGCACAGATACGCAGTATTTT.

The J gene is TRBJ2-1, the V gene TRBV5-1; 10 bases map to TRBD2. Trimming removed 3 bases from V and 7 bases from J; junction bases left unmatched: 13. The germline CDR1 and CDR2 sequences are SGHRS and YFSETQ. The CDR3 is 17 amino acids. CDR3 DNA sequence: TGCGCCAGCAGCTCAAGACCGGGACTAGCGTCGGAAAATGAGCAGTTCTTC. This gives the protein CASSSRPGLASENEQFF. Looking up the rest from reference TRBV5-1 and TRBJ2-1 gives the full variable domain: KAGVTQTPRYLIKTRGQQVTLSCSPISGHRSVSWYQQTPGQGLQFLFEYFSETQRNKGNFPGRFSGRQFSNSRSEMNVSTLELGDSALYLCASSSRPGLASENEQFFGPGTRLTVL.

The J gene is TRBJ2-2, the V gene TRBV5-1, with a weak D call TRBD1 (5 bases). The CDR3 is 15 residues long. Germline V CDR1 and CDR2: SGHRS, YFSETQ. V lost 0 bases and J 3 bases, leaving 9 bases between the germline ends. The CDR3 region is CASSLVGADTGELFF. CDR3 DNA: TGCGCCAGCAGCTTGGTTGGGGCAGACACCGGGGAGCTGTTTTTT.

This clone was counted a single time. The gene calls are TRBV6-6 and TRBJ2-7; 7 bases are shared with TRBD2. This CDR3 spans 15 amino acids. From germline, CDR1 is MNHNY and CDR2 SVGAGI (reference sequence). The ends lost 5 bases at V and 3 bases at J; junction bases unmatched: 10. The CDR3 protein is CASSTGTNANYEQYF. The DNA for the CDR3 is TGTGCCAGCAGTACCGGGACTAACGCTAACTACGAGCAGTACTTC.

The chain carries TRBV12-2 and TRBJ2-5; the D call in the table, TRBD1, was not verified against the DNA. TRBV12-2 constitutes a pseudogene. CDR3 length: 19 amino acids. The CDR3, as DNA: TGTGCAAGTCGCTTATCGGATGACGTCCGGGACAGGGGCTGGGAGACCCAGTACTTC. Translating gives CASRLSDDVRDRGWETQYF.

The chain combines TRBV5-1 with TRBJ1-2; 9 bases align to TRBD1. This CDR3 has 14 residues. With V trimmed by 3 bases and J by 7 bases, 7 bases remained unmatched. Germline V gene lookup returns CDR1 SGHRS and CDR2 YFSETQ. CDR3 DNA: TGCGCCAGCAGCTGGCCGGGACAGGGAAGTGGCTACACCTTC. It encodes CASSWPGQGSGYTF.

The rearrangement joins TRBV5-1 to TRBJ1-1; D gene ambiguous. CDR3 length: 14 amino acids. Deletions cut 6 bases from V and 4 bases from J, with 16 bases between. Germline V gives CDR1 SGHRS, CDR2 YFSETQ. CDR3 DNA: TGCGCCAGCAAAAAAAACTGGGATGGCACTGAAGCTTTCTTT. It encodes CASKKNWDGTEAFF.

The chain has TRBV6-1 and TRBJ2-2; tentatively, D is TRBD2 (5 bases). V was clipped by 1 base and J by 4 bases, with 10 bases between them. CDR3 length equals 15 residues. In germline, CDR1 is MNHNS, CDR2 SASEGT. The CDR3 is CASSEEEGSTGELFF. CDR3 DNA: TGTGCCAGCAGTGAAGAGGAAGGGAGCACCGGGGAGCTGTTTTTT.

The gene calls are TRBV9 and TRBJ2-3; 9 nucleotides match TRBD2. There are 16 residues in the CDR3. J was trimmed by 2 bases and V by 0 bases; bases with no gene match: 4. Looked up from germline, CDR1 is SGDLS and CDR2 is YYNGEE. CDR3 DNA sequence: TGTGCCAGCAGCGTAGTAGCGGGAGTTGTCACAGATACGCAGTATTTT. Translating gives CASSVVAGVVTDTQYF.

A single count supports this clone. The chain carries TRBV10-3 and TRBJ2-1; 9 bases are shared with TRBD1. V dropped 7 bases and J dropped 5; count of bases not matched to a gene: 9. CDR1 and CDR2 (germline): ENHRY, SYGVKD. The CDR3 has 15 amino acids. The CDR3: CAIKEGQGSNNEQFF. For the CDR3, the DNA is TGTGCCATCAAGGAGGGACAGGGCTCGAACAATGAGCAGTTCTTC.

The rearrangement joins TRBV5-6 to TRBJ1-5; D unresolved. CDR3 length equals 16 residues. The V and J ends lost 0 bases and 0 bases respectively, with 10 bases between them. In germline, CDR1 is SGHDT, CDR2 YYEEEE. The chain's CDR3 is CASSLGAKDSNQPQHF. The CDR3 bases are TGTGCCAGCAGCTTGGGGGCTAAAGATAGCAATCAGCCCCAGCATTTT.

The gene calls are TRBV30 and TRBJ1-1; 8 positions match TRBD1. V lost 3 bases and J lost 5; bases outside the gene matches: 8. CDR1 is GTSNPN, CDR2 SVGIG, per germline (reference sequence). The CDR3 is made up of 14 amino acids. CDR3 protein: CAWRGGQGETEAFF. CDR3 bases: TGTGCCTGGAGGGGAGGACAGGGTGAAACTGAAGCTTTCTTT.

The V gene is TRBV5-4, the J gene TRBJ2-3, with 8 bases fitting TRBD2. The junction had 5 bases not matched to a gene; V was cut back by 6 bases and J by 5 bases. Germline V gene lookup returns CDR1 SGHNT and CDR2 YYREEE (reference sequence). The CDR3 totals 13 residues. CDR3 sequence reads: CASTTSAIDTQYF. The CDR3 region has the DNA TGTGCCAGCACGACTAGCGCTATAGATACGCAGTATTTT.

For the CDR3, the DNA is TGTGCCAGCAGCTTGACGGTTCTAGGCACAGATACGCAGTATTTT. Its protein product is CASSLTVLGTDTQYF. The V and J genes are TRBV5-6 and TRBJ2-3; no firm D call. Looked up from germline, CDR1 is SGHDT and CDR2 is YYEEEE. The V end lost 1 base, the J end lost 1 base, and 10 bases lay between the germline ends. The CDR3 sequence is 15 residues long.